This T cell receptor beta chain was identified in a study of tumor and adjacent non-tumor tissue in lung cancer. The wider study: Around 4.4 million productive TCRbeta reads were obtained per sample on average. Notes on the study in general: Compared with tumor, normal lung showed significantly lower TCR diversity. Normal lung showed higher cumulative top 100 clone frequency than tumor.

A single count supports this clonotype. What it binds is unknown. RNA was extracted from bulk tissue without any cell sorting. More than 3 cm separated this lung sample from the edge of the tumor. TCRbeta libraries were built with three rounds of nested PCR, modified from ARM-PCR. From the multiplex PCR reads, TCRdb called clonotypes with MiXCR, one entry per CDR3 protein. The repertoire has 90,000 to 100,000 distinct CDR3 sequences, 75% to 85% of them found once; the top ten carry more than 25%. The V segment lost 0 bases and the J segment 4 bases; nucleotides outside the gene matches: 7. This CDR3 is 17 amino acids long. CDR1 SGHNT and CDR2 YYREEE come from the germline V gene (reference sequence).

The TCR was taken from a man aged 60 to 75 with small cell lung cancer. What was sequenced was distant non-tumor lung tissue. V is TRBV5-4 and J is TRBJ2-5; the match to TRBD1 covers 12 bases. The CDR3 DNA reads TGTGCCAGCAGCTTGGCTAAGGGACAGGGGGCGGCAGAGACCCAGTACTTC. Amino acids: CASSLAKGQGAAETQYF.